This T cell receptor beta chain was identified in a study of shared clonotypes between healthy human individuals. At the level of the study: Donor composition was a couple of women and three men, aged 18 to 49.

The germline V gene encodes CDR1 SGDLS and CDR2 YYNGEE. The CDR3 loop spans 14 amino acids. Trimming left V 0 bases short and J 4 bases short, with 7 bases between. Concerning this clone: Its antigen remains unknown.

Some clones are missing from TCRdb's copy, which holds only in-frame ones; the method was immunoSEQ multiplex PCR. The sample contains 2 million to 2.5 million clones, around 92% of which appear only once. Whole-study findings and limits: All-four-donor shared clonotypes had higher generation probabilities than non-shared clonotypes did.

The study drew its donors from healthy HIV-negative adults without recent acute infections or vaccinations. The sequenced material came from naive CD4+ T cells from PBMCs. The subset here: CD45RA+ positively selected. V gene TRBV9 combines with J gene TRBJ2-2; unclear D gene. The TCR comes from a man aged 18 to 29 in good health. Some clones in this sample may be carry-over from other donors' samples. The CDR3 loop is CASSVAHSTGELFF. For the CDR3, the DNA is TGTGCCAGCAGCGTAGCTCACAGCACCGGGGAGCTGTTTTTT.